The 30 T cell receptor beta chains in this list originate from one sample, sequenced in a study of Ad26.COV2.S vaccination and SARS-CoV-2 variants. Regarding treatment: around 19 received Ad26.COV2.S at low or high dose, single or two shots; 5 received placebo; per-sample allocation not given. On day 63 after the first injection, vaccine and placebo recipients gave samples. Sequencing used immunoSEQ multiplex PCR; TCRdb keeps in-frame clones, though not all of them. The sample holds 300,000 to 500,000 clones, about 88% seen once. The specimen was peripheral blood, collected in a trial of Ad26.COV2.S vaccine versus placebo. The receptors here all came from a person aged 18-65 years who received the Ad26.COV2.S COVID-19 vaccine or a placebo.

The J gene is TRBJ1-4, the V gene TRBV7-9; D might be TRBD1 (5 bases). Trimming pared 5 bases from V and 8 bases from J, leaving 21 bases between. This CDR3 contains 16 residues. Germline V lookup: CDR1 SEHNR, CDR2 FQNEAQ (reference sequence). The CDR3 DNA sequence: TGTGCCAGCAGCCCAGGGCGGCGCCTCGGTCGGGAAAAACTGTTTTTT. Translation: CASSPGRRLGREKLFF. Full variable domain (missing parts from reference TRBV7-9 and TRBJ1-4): DTGVSQNPRHKITKRGQNVTFRCDPISEHNRLYWYRQTLGQGPEFLTYFQNEAQLEKSRLLSDRFSAERPKGSFSTLEIQRTEQGDSAMYLCASSPGRRLGREKLFFGSGTQLSVL.

The rearrangement uses TRBV6-5 and TRBJ1-2; D ambiguous. Germline CDR1 reads MNHEY; CDR2 reads SVGAGI. This CDR3 has 15 residues. Deletions cut 8 bases from V and 1 base from J, with 17 bases between. In DNA, the CDR3 is TGTGCCAGCCGTCTGGGGATGTTTGGTAACTATGGCTACACCTTC. It yields the protein CASRLGMFGNYGYTF.

The chain combines TRBV19 with TRBJ1-1, with D uncertain. This CDR3 is 13 amino acids long. Trimming removed 1 base at V and 5 bases at J, with 8 bases between. CDR1 LNHDA and CDR2 SQIVND come from the germline V gene (reference sequence). CDR3 sequence reads: CASSIGARTEAFF. The CDR3 DNA follows: TGTGCCAGTAGTATAGGGGCGCGGACTGAAGCTTTCTTT.

The chain links TRBV6-1 to TRBJ1-2; 7 positions match TRBD1. With V trimmed by 3 bases and J by 1 base, 5 bases remained unmatched. This CDR3 has 15 amino acids. Germline loops: CDR1 MNHNS, CDR2 SASEGT. The chain's CDR3 is CASSDGTALNYGYTF. CDR3 coding DNA: TGTGCCAGCAGTGACGGGACAGCACTTAACTATGGCTACACCTTC.

This clone was seen a single time. For the CDR3, the DNA is TGCGCCAGCAGCTTGGGATCGACTAGCGGGGGGGAGCTGTTTTTT. It codes for CASSLGSTSGGELFF. This chain uses TRBV5-1 with TRBJ2-2, with 10 bases that match TRBD2. This CDR3 is built from 15 residues. CDR1 is SGHRS and CDR2 is YFSETQ in the germline V gene. The junction had 4 bases not matched to a gene; V was cut back by 0 bases and J by 8 bases.

This chain connects TRBV7-2 to TRBJ2-5; 7 nucleotides line up with TRBD1. The V gene's germline CDR1 is SGHTA and CDR2 FQGNSA. The length of the CDR3 is 15 residues. Germline trimming cut 5 bases from V and 1 base from J; bases unmatched to any gene: 7. As DNA, the CDR3 is TGTGCCAGCAGCACAATTAACAGGGGCCAAGAGACCCAGTACTTC. Encoded protein: CASSTINRGQETQYF. Full variable domain (outside the CDR3, taken from reference TRBV7-2 and TRBJ2-5): GAGVSQSPSNKVTEKGKDVELRCDPISGHTALYWYRQSLGQGLEFLIYFQGNSAPDKSGLPSDRFSAERTGGSVSTLTIQRTQQEDSAVYLCASSTINRGQETQYFGPGTRLLVL.

V gene TRBV5-1 combines with J gene TRBJ2-7, with a possible D match to TRBD1 (6 bases). CDR3 length equals 13 residues. V lost 4 bases and J lost 7, with 15 bases in between. Germline values: CDR1 SGHRS, CDR2 YFSETQ. CDR3 bases: TGCGCCAGCAGCGAAACAGGGAGAATAGAGCAGTACTTC. Amino acid sequence: CASSETGRIEQYF.

This clone was observed a single time. V gene TRBV3-1 (or the pseudogene TRBV3-2) combines with J gene TRBJ1-2, with 8 positions matching TRBD1. Germline V gene sequence: CDR1 LGHDT, CDR2 YNNKEL (reference sequence). V shed 4 bases and J 4 bases; nucleotides not matched to a gene: 11. The CDR3 spans 16 residues. For the CDR3, the DNA is TGTGCCAGCAGCCTCAAAACGACAGGGGTAGGCTATGGCTACACCTTC. Its translation is CASSLKTTGVGYGYTF.

This chain uses TRBV15 with TRBJ2-2, with 7 bases identical to TRBD1. The CDR3 consists of 16 residues. V lost 3 bases, J lost 2 bases, and 6 bases stayed unmatched. Looked up from germline, CDR1 is LNHNV and CDR2 is YYDKDF (reference sequence). The CDR3 loop is CATSSPGQTNTGELFF. In nucleotides, the CDR3 is TGTGCCACCAGCAGCCCGGGACAGACCAACACCGGGGAGCTGTTTTTT. Using reference TRBV15 and TRBJ2-2 for the parts outside the CDR3, the full variable domain is DAMVIQNPRYQVTQFGKPVTLSCSQTLNHNVMYWYQQKSSQAPKLLFHYYDKDFNNEADTPDNFQSRRPNTSFCFLDIRSPGLGDTAMYLCATSSPGQTNTGELFFGEGSRLTVL.

The genes are TRBV11-2 and TRBJ1-2; D possibly corresponds to TRBD1 (5 bases). The V end lost 0 bases, the J end lost 5 bases, and 10 bases lay between the germline ends. Germline-derived CDR1 and CDR2 are SGHAT and FQNNGV. CDR3 length: 14 residues. The CDR3 region is CASSLDHRRYGYTF. The CDR3 DNA reads as TGTGCCAGCAGCTTAGATCACAGGAGATATGGCTACACCTTC.

The CDR3 spells CAISGPLGETGELFF. CDR3 bases: TGTGCCATCAGTGGCCCTTTGGGGGAGACCGGGGAGCTGTTTTTT. The genes are TRBV10-3 and TRBJ2-2; D is possibly TRBD1 or TRBD2 (5 bases each). CDR3 length: 15 amino acids. From germline, CDR1 is ENHRY and CDR2 SYGVKD. V shed 4 bases and J shed 5 bases, with 14 bases lying between them.

This clone was recorded only once. CDR3 in amino acids: CASSQDSKAFF. Written as DNA, the CDR3 is TGTGCCAGCAGCCAGGACAGTAAAGCTTTCTTT. This sequence joins TRBV11-1 and TRBJ1-1, with D perhaps matching TRBD1 (6 bases). With 5 bases removed from V and 9 bases from J, the gap between germline ends came to 10 bases. CDR1 is SGHAT, CDR2 FQDESV, per germline (reference sequence). This CDR3 contains 11 residues.

In DNA, the CDR3 is TGTGCCAGCAGATACGACCGAGGGGAGGGGCAAGGCTATGGCTACACCTTC. Residues: CASRYDRGEGQGYGYTF. V gene TRBV5-6 combines with J gene TRBJ1-2, with D possibly being TRBD1 (5 bases). Trimming left V 5 bases short and J 4 bases short, with 24 bases between. Germline-derived CDR1 and CDR2 are SGHDT and YYEEEE. CDR3 size: 17 residues.

The CDR3 region is CASSLFATGELFF. The CDR3 DNA reads as TGTGCCAGCAGCTTATTTGCCACCGGGGAGCTGTTTTTT. The chain combines TRBV7-6 with TRBJ2-2; D uncertain. Germline-derived CDR1 and CDR2 are SGHVS and FNYEAQ. CDR3 length: 13 residues. Trimming removed 2 bases from V and 4 bases from J, with 5 bases in between.

The V and J genes are TRBV18 and TRBJ1-1, with TRBD1 identical over 8 bases. V was pared by 2 bases and J by 1 base, with 6 bases of the junction left unmatched. Germline CDR1 KGHSH, CDR2 LQKENI. The CDR3 is 16 amino acids. The CDR3 loop is CASSPRDRKPNTEAFF. In nucleotides, the CDR3 is TGTGCCAGCTCACCAAGGGACAGGAAACCGAACACTGAAGCTTTCTTT.

The chain recombines TRBV3-1 (or the pseudogene TRBV3-2) with TRBJ1-2; D unresolved. CDR1 is LGHDT, CDR2 YNNKEL, per germline (reference sequence). Deletions cut 6 bases from V and 7 bases from J, with 12 bases between. This CDR3 contains 12 residues. The CDR3 sequence is CASRSLAAGYTF. The CDR3 DNA follows: TGTGCCAGCAGATCCTTGGCGGCTGGCTACACCTTC.

The rearrangement links TRBV15 to TRBJ2-2; D is unresolved. The length of the CDR3 is 17 residues. V shed 1 base and J shed 0 bases, with 12 bases lying between them. Looked up from germline, CDR1 is LNHNV and CDR2 is YYDKDF (reference sequence). CDR3 sequence (DNA): TGTGCCACCAGCAGAGGCCACTCCATTCCGAACACCGGGGAGCTGTTTTTT. Translated: CATSRGHSIPNTGELFF.

This chain connects TRBV11-2 to TRBJ1-4, with TRBD1 identical over 8 bases. CDR1 and CDR2 (germline): SGHAT, FQNNGV. J lost 5 bases, V lost 5 bases, and 13 bases had no gene match. The CDR3 contains 17 residues. The CDR3 sequence is CASSPSGHRGGNEKLFF. The DNA for the CDR3 is TGTGCCAGCAGCCCAAGTGGGCACAGGGGGGGGAATGAAAAACTGTTTTTT.

This clone was counted once. The genes are TRBV18 and TRBJ1-2; TRBD1 agrees at 8 bases. CDR1 is KGHSH, CDR2 LQKENI, per germline. This CDR3 has 14 amino acids. V shed 3 bases, J shed 7 bases, and the junction held 7 bases outside the gene matches. CDR3 sequence (DNA): TGTGCCAGCTCACCCGGGGACAGGAAAACTGGCTACACCTTC. The encoded protein is CASSPGDRKTGYTF. The whole variable domain, remainder taken from reference TRBV18 and TRBJ1-2, is NAGVMQNPRHLVRRRGQEARLRCSPMKGHSHVYWYRQLPEEGLKFMVYLQKENIIDESGMPKERFSAEFPKEGPSILRIQQVVRGDSAAYFCASSPGDRKTGYTFGSGTRLTVV.

The genes are TRBV3-1 (or the pseudogene TRBV3-2) and TRBJ2-3, with 16 nucleotides matching TRBD2. Looked up from germline, CDR1 is LGHDT and CDR2 is YNNKEL (reference sequence). The CDR3 is 20 residues long. V lost 1 base and J lost 4; bases outside the gene matches: 11. For the CDR3, the DNA is TGTGCCAGCAGCCAAGCCCTCGGGACTAGCGGGGGGGCCGGGTCAGATACGCAGTATTTT. As protein: CASSQALGTSGGAGSDTQYF.

This chain links TRBV4-3 with TRBJ2-7, with 8 bases lining up with TRBD2. J gave up 6 bases and V 2 bases, and 12 bases lay outside the gene matches. The CDR3 runs 16 residues. Germline CDR1 reads LGHNA; CDR2 reads YSLEER. The CDR3 spells CASSQLISGAEGEQYF. The CDR3 region has the DNA TGCGCCAGCAGCCAATTAATTAGCGGGGCCGAGGGCGAGCAGTACTTC.

This chain connects TRBV5-6 to TRBJ1-2, with D maybe TRBD1 (6 bases). The CDR3 covers 13 residues. Trimming cost V 1 base and J 4 bases, with 8 bases left between them. Germline lookup yields CDR1 SGHDT and CDR2 YYEEEE. The CDR3 loop reads CASSLTGIYGYTF. The CDR3 DNA follows: TGTGCCAGCAGCTTGACAGGGATCTATGGCTACACCTTC. The variable domain in full, completed from reference TRBV5-6 and TRBJ1-2, reads DAGVTQSPTHLIKTRGQQVTLRCSPKSGHDTVSWYQQALGQGPQFIFQYYEEEERQRGNFPDRFSGHQFPNYSSELNVNALLLGDSALYLCASSLTGIYGYTFGSGTRLTVV.

The J gene is TRBJ2-1, the V gene TRBV5-1; 9 nucleotides align to TRBD2. The trim removed 4 bases at V and 8 bases at J, leaving 7 bases unmatched. The CDR3 contains 14 residues. Per germline, CDR1 SGHRS and CDR2 YFSETQ. The CDR3 nucleotides read TGCGCCAGCAGCCCCGGGACTAGCAGCGATGAGCAGTTCTTC. The encoded protein is CASSPGTSSDEQFF.

The V gene is TRBV4-1, the J gene TRBJ2-1; TRBD1 aligns across 9 bases. The CDR3 loop spans 14 amino acids. V lost 4 bases and J lost 7; bases outside the gene matches: 5. Germline-derived CDR1 and CDR2 are MGHRA and YSYEKL. CDR3 bases: TGCGCCAGCAGCCTCGGACAGGGGAGGAATGAGCAGTTCTTC. It specifies CASSLGQGRNEQFF.

CDR3 region: CASSLGLAGGAAAQYF. CDR3 nucleotide sequence: TGTGCCAGCAGCTTGGGCCTAGCGGGGGGCGCCGCGGCCCAGTACTTC. The chain recombines TRBV5-4 with TRBJ2-5; TRBD2 matches at 11 bases. The CDR3 covers 16 residues. V lost 0 bases, J lost 9 bases, and 10 bases stayed unmatched. Per the germline V gene, CDR1 is SGHNT and CDR2 is YYREEE (reference sequence).

The V call is TRBV4-2, the J call TRBJ2-3; 11 nucleotides agree with TRBD2. The CDR3 spans 15 residues. V lost 6 bases, J lost 0 bases, and 2 bases stayed unmatched. CDR1 LGHNA and CDR2 YNFKEQ come from the germline V gene. CDR3 sequence: CASRRTSGSTDTQYF. The CDR3 DNA reads TGTGCCAGCAGGCGGACTAGCGGGAGCACAGATACGCAGTATTTT.

This chain joins TRBV29-1 and TRBJ2-1, with TRBD1 identical over 11 bases. Germline V gene data show CDR1 as SQVTM and CDR2 as ANQGSEA. The J segment lost 9 bases and the V segment lost 2 bases, leaving 6 bases of the junction unmatched. CDR3 size: 14 residues. Written as DNA, the CDR3 is TGCAGCGTTGAAAAGGGGACAGGGGGTTTTGAGCAGTTCTTC. Protein: CSVEKGTGGFEQFF.

This clone was recorded only once. The chain couples TRBV3-1 (or the pseudogene TRBV3-2) to TRBJ1-5, with D unclear. V lost 5 bases and J lost 3, with 11 bases in between. CDR3 length equals 14 residues. Per the germline V gene, CDR1 is LGHDT and CDR2 is YNNKEL (reference sequence). CDR3 bases: TGTGCCAGCAGCACGACGGGTCACAATCAGCCCCAGCATTTT. This encodes CASSTTGHNQPQHF.

The V gene is TRBV2, the J gene TRBJ1-1; 7 bases map to TRBD1. Germline V lookup: CDR1 SNHLY, CDR2 FYNNEI. V lost 8 bases to trimming and J lost 1 base; unmatched junction nucleotides: 4. The CDR3 totals 13 residues. CDR3 in amino acids: CASHRTGNTEAFF. CDR3 DNA sequence: TGTGCCAGCCACAGGACAGGGAACACTGAAGCTTTCTTT.

This clone appeared once. V usage is TRBV6-5 and J usage is TRBJ2-7; D possibly uses TRBD1 or TRBD2 (5 bases each). Trimming cost V 8 bases and J 0 bases, with 11 bases left between them. CDR1 is MNHEY and CDR2 is SVGAGI in the germline V gene. The CDR3 covers 13 residues. The CDR3 reads CASRKGSSYEQYF. As DNA, the CDR3 is TGTGCCAGCCGCAAGGGGAGCTCCTACGAGCAGTACTTC.